Below, 8 T cell receptor beta chains from the same sample are listed, as sequenced in a study of STAT5B mutations in CD4+ large granular lymphocyte leukemia. Some clones are missing from TCRdb's copy, which holds only in-frame ones; the method was immunoSEQ multiplex PCR. The sample consists of 30,000 to 40,000 clones, less than 70% of them appearing once. Sequences were obtained from CD4+ T cells from blood buffy coats. Every receptor here comes from a human donor in good health.

V and J are TRBV2 and TRBJ1-2, with D unclear. This CDR3 comprises 14 residues. CDR1 and CDR2 (germline): SNHLY, FYNNEI. The V end lost 7 bases, the J end lost 4 bases, and 16 bases lay between the germline ends. This CDR3 reads CASKLDQRSYGYTF. The CDR3 DNA reads TGTGCCAGCAAACTGGACCAGAGGAGCTATGGCTACACCTTC.

The chain joins TRBV7-2 to TRBJ1-5; the D gene is possibly TRBD1 (5 bases). The CDR3 is made up of 14 amino acids. V lost 2 bases, J lost 3 bases, and 8 bases lay in between. Germline lookup yields CDR1 SGHTA and CDR2 FQGNSA. This CDR3 is CASSLLRANQPQHF. Here the CDR3 DNA reads TGTGCCAGCAGCTTACTCAGGGCCAATCAGCCCCAGCATTTT.

The chain joins TRBV10-3 to TRBJ1-1, with D perhaps TRBD1 (5 bases). CDR3 size: 15 residues. The ends were cut back, 6 bases at V and 0 bases at J, with 14 bases in the middle. The V gene's germline CDR1 is ENHRY and CDR2 SYGVKD. The CDR3 is CAIRSSGVMNTEAFF. DNA of the CDR3: TGTGCCATCAGGAGCTCGGGGGTCATGAACACTGAAGCTTTCTTT.

The gene calls are TRBV5-8 and TRBJ2-1; 12 bases match TRBD2. CDR1 is SGHTS, CDR2 YDEGEE, per germline. The CDR3 runs 17 residues. Trimming took 4 bases from V and 6 from J; bases not matched to a gene: 11. CDR3 sequence (DNA): TGTGCCAGCAGCCTGACTAGCGGGGGTACCTGGGCCAATGAGCAGTTCTTC. Its protein is CASSLTSGGTWANEQFF.

The V gene is TRBV6-6, the J gene TRBJ1-4; the match to TRBD1 covers 8 bases. The J segment lost 2 bases and the V segment lost 3 bases, leaving 5 bases of the junction unmatched. Germline V CDR1 and CDR2: MNHNY, SVGAGI (reference sequence). This CDR3 region has 16 residues. The CDR3: CASSYHRGFTNEKLFF. Written as DNA, the CDR3 is TGTGCCAGCAGTTATCACAGGGGGTTCACTAATGAAAAACTGTTTTTT.

J is TRBJ2-3 and V is TRBV7-2; possible D gene TRBD1, 5 bases. The V end was cut by 2 bases, the J end by 11 bases, with 14 bases between. This CDR3 contains 13 residues. Germline CDR1 reads SGHTA; CDR2 reads FQGNSA. CDR3 in amino acids: CASSLQSTTEQYF. CDR3 nucleotides: TGTGCCAGCAGCTTACAATCAACGACAGAGCAGTATTTT.

This rearrangement joins TRBV2 to TRBJ2-7; no reliable D call. Germline lookup yields CDR1 SNHLY and CDR2 FYNNEI. This CDR3 has 13 amino acids. The V gene lost 8 bases and the J gene lost 4 bases, with 15 bases spanning the gap. The CDR3 DNA reads as TGTGCCAGCGCTGGTGCCATGATTTACGAGCAGTACTTC. This translates into CASAGAMIYEQYF.

V gene TRBV5-1 combines with J gene TRBJ1-2, with D perhaps TRBD1 (6 bases). Trimming took 4 bases from V and 8 from J, leaving 15 bases between them. The CDR3 contains 13 residues. CDR1 is SGHRS and CDR2 is YFSETQ in the germline V gene. The CDR3 DNA reads TGCGCCAGCAGCAGGGGGGGGTCTGAGGGCTACACCTTC. It encodes CASSRGGSEGYTF. Filled out from reference TRBV5-1 and TRBJ1-2, the complete variable domain reads KAGVTQTPRYLIKTRGQQVTLSCSPISGHRSVSWYQQTPGQGLQFLFEYFSETQRNKGNFPGRFSGRQFSNSRSEMNVSTLELGDSALYLCASSRGGSEGYTFGSGTRLTVV.